Listed below are T cell receptor beta chains from one sample, sequenced in a study of OX40 agonist ivuxolimab in advanced cancers. Profiling relied on immunoSEQ multiplex PCR, and the TCRdb table lists in-frame clones only, not all of them. The profile shows tens of thousands of clones, around 90% of them singletons. The sample was CD4+ or CD8+ T cells sorted from blood, taken in a trial of the OX40 agonist ivuxolimab. These receptors originate from an adult with an advanced solid tumor such as melanoma, head and neck, liver or kidney cancer. Both conserved end residues are part of each CDR3.

CDR3 length: 16
V gene: TRBV4-1
J gene: TRBJ2-2
CDR3 protein: CASSLTPGTNTGELFF

CDR3 length: 15
V gene: TRBV6-5
J gene: TRBJ2-1
CDR3 protein: CASSYSKLSRNEQFF

CDR3 length: 15
V gene: TRBV2
J gene: TRBJ1-4
CDR3 protein: CASRDPGRNNEKLFF

CDR3 length: 17
V gene: TRBV10-3
J gene: TRBJ2-2
CDR3 protein: CAISELGQGFDTGELFF

CDR3 length: 15
V gene: TRBV4-1
J gene: TRBJ1-5
CDR3 protein: CASSRDGYSNQPQHF

CDR3 length: 13
V gene: TRBV27
J gene: TRBJ1-5
CDR3 protein: CASSLSWDQPQHF

CDR3 length: 12
V gene: TRBV10-3
J gene: TRBJ1-5
CDR3 protein: CAIRDGDQPQHF

CDR3 length: 14
V gene: TRBV5-1
J gene: TRBJ2-2
CDR3 protein: CASKGQGNTGELFF

CDR3 length: 11
V gene: TRBV30
J gene: TRBJ2-7
CDR3 protein: CAWSVLGTGEF

CDR3 length: 15
V gene: TRBV23-1
J gene: TRBJ1-2
CDR3 protein: CASSLRTGVGNGYTF

CDR3 length: 15
V gene: TRBV27
J gene: TRBJ2-5
CDR3 protein: CASSFRGRGQETQYF

CDR3 length: 11
V gene: TRBV10-3
J gene: TRBJ2-1
CDR3 protein: CAIRDGNEQFF

CDR3 length: 15
V gene: TRBV5-8
J gene: TRBJ2-1
CDR3 protein: CASSLGWGPYNEQFF

CDR3 length: 15
V gene: TRBV7-2
J gene: TRBJ1-1
CDR3 protein: CASSLGFGRNTEAFF

CDR3 length: 19
V gene: TRBV7-8
J gene: TRBJ2-7
CDR3 protein: CASSSPLGVTTASPYEQYF

CDR3 length: 13
V gene: TRBV29-1
J gene: TRBJ2-3
CDR3 protein: CSGTGREQDTQYF

CDR3 length: 14
V gene: TRBV30
J gene: TRBJ2-2
CDR3 protein: CAWSVGRNTGELFF

CDR3 length: 15
V gene: TRBV28
J gene: TRBJ1-1
CDR3 protein: CASSLIQGLNTEAFF

CDR3 length: 14
V gene: TRBV7-8
J gene: TRBJ1-1
CDR3 protein: CASTQRRMNTEAFF

CDR3 length: 14
V gene: TRBV28
J gene: TRBJ2-7
CDR3 protein: CASREGGARYEQYF

CDR3 length: 16
V gene: TRBV11-3
J gene: TRBJ2-7
CDR3 protein: CASSRAPLGVLGEQYF

CDR3 length: 16
V gene: TRBV10-1
J gene: TRBJ1-1
CDR3 protein: CASSEGQGRFDTEAFF

CDR3 length: 14
V gene: TRBV5-8
J gene: TRBJ1-4
CDR3 protein: CASSRGATNEKLFF

CDR3 length: 14
V gene: TRBV9
J gene: TRBJ2-1
CDR3 protein: CASSPQRVNNEQFF

CDR3 length: 14
V gene: TRBV6-6
J gene: TRBJ2-7
CDR3 protein: CASSQYGAGYEQYF

CDR3 length: 14
V gene: TRBV5-6
J gene: TRBJ2-7
CDR3 protein: CASSLVPNSYEQYF

CDR3 length: 14
V gene: TRBV2
J gene: TRBJ2-3
CDR3 protein: CASYESSSTDTQYF

CDR3 length: 12
V gene: TRBV7-9
J gene: TRBJ2-7
CDR3 protein: CASSEGPYEQYF

CDR3 length: 15
V gene: TRBV7-8
J gene: TRBJ2-7
CDR3 protein: CASSLGSLDLYEQYF

CDR3 length: 13
V gene: TRBV6-5
J gene: TRBJ1-4
CDR3 protein: CASSYSGGEKLFF

CDR3 length: 17
V gene: TRBV10-3
J gene: TRBJ2-3
CDR3 protein: CAISESRSGASTDTQYF

CDR3 length: 14
V gene: TRBV7-9
J gene: TRBJ2-7
CDR3 protein: CASSSQARSYEQYF

CDR3 length: 15
V gene: TRBV5-8
J gene: TRBJ1-1
CDR3 protein: CASSLGQSFNTEAFF

CDR3 length: 15
V gene: TRBV19
J gene: TRBJ2-1
CDR3 protein: CASSIVGGSFNEQFF

CDR3 length: 15
V gene: TRBV9
J gene: TRBJ2-1
CDR3 protein: CASSVDGRPYNEQFF

CDR3 length: 14
V gene: TRBV6-6
J gene: TRBJ2-7
CDR3 protein: CAVQGSATSYEQYF

CDR3 length: 16
V gene: TRBV7-6
J gene: TRBJ2-1
CDR3 protein: CASSPRGGLAWDEQFF

CDR3 length: 16
V gene: TRBV4-2
J gene: TRBJ2-1
CDR3 protein: CASSQDYGGIRDEQFF

CDR3 length: 12
V gene: TRBV2
J gene: TRBJ1-1
CDR3 protein: CASSIREAEAFF

CDR3 length: 18
V gene: TRBV5-1
J gene: TRBJ2-2
CDR3 protein: CASSLATSGATNTGELFF

CDR3 length: 13
V gene: TRBV27
J gene: TRBJ2-7
CDR3 protein: CASRQGQGYEQYF

CDR3 length: 15
V gene: TRBV6-6
J gene: TRBJ2-7
CDR3 protein: CASSSLSGSTYEQYF

CDR3 length: 13
V gene: TRBV10-3
J gene: TRBJ1-1
CDR3 protein: CAISISGDLEAFF

CDR3 length: 16
V gene: TRBV7-2
J gene: TRBJ2-7
CDR3 protein: CASSYLAGVSSYEQYF

CDR3 length: 13
V gene: TRBV5-6
J gene: TRBJ2-7
CDR3 protein: CASSRTYAYEQYF

CDR3 length: 15
V gene: TRBV19
J gene: TRBJ2-1
CDR3 protein: CASTGVGTRDNEQFF

CDR3 length: 13
V gene: TRBV6-1
J gene: TRBJ2-1
CDR3 protein: CASSDLRYNEQFF

CDR3 length: 15
V gene: TRBV19
J gene: TRBJ1-2
CDR3 protein: CASSDPGQGHYGYTF